One sample yielded the 32 T cell receptor beta chains listed below, sequenced in a study of long-term antiretroviral therapy in people with HIV. Samples were assayed with immunoSEQ v3.0 at survey level. Libraries were prepared by immunoSEQ multiplex PCR; TCRdb keeps only in-frame clonotypes and omits some of them. In the table there are 30,000 to 40,000 clones, 87% of which are singletons. This specimen consisted of unsorted PBMCs, obtained 1.1 years after starting antiretroviral therapy. These receptors came from a man between 18 and 35 years old with HIV.

The chain combines TRBV4-2 with TRBJ2-7, with TRBD2 matching 9 bases. The germline V gene has CDR1 LGHNA and CDR2 YNFKEQ. The V gene end was trimmed by 0 bases and the J gene end by 1 base; junction bases not matched to a gene: 7. The CDR3 has 17 amino acids. CDR3 nucleotides: TGTGCCAGCAGCCAAGATGTTGGAAGCGGGGGGTCCTACGAGCAGTACTTC. Translation: CASSQDVGSGGSYEQYF.

This chain joins TRBV19 and TRBJ2-3; D unclear. This CDR3 is 15 amino acids long. The germline V gene has CDR1 LNHDA and CDR2 SQIVND (reference sequence). Trimming took 3 bases from V and 1 from J, leaving 11 bases between them. The CDR3 loop reads CASSMDHSRTDTQYF. Here the CDR3 DNA reads TGTGCCAGTAGTATGGACCACAGCCGCACAGATACGCAGTATTTT.

This clone was observed once. The chain combines TRBV10-1 with TRBJ1-1, with D possibly TRBD1 on 5 matching bases. Germline V gene sequence: CDR1 WNHNN, CDR2 SYGVQD (reference sequence). Trimming took 2 bases from V and 1 from J, leaving 8 bases between them. The CDR3 sequence is 14 residues long. The CDR3 DNA reads as TGCGCCAGCAGTGAGCGGCAGGGGAACACTGAAGCTTTCTTT. It codes for CASSERQGNTEAFF.

Points on this clone: One end of the junction varies from germline; a read error may be responsible. Here the CDR3 DNA reads TGTGCTAGCAGCTTAGGACAGGCGCCACCTAACAATGAGCAGTTCTTC. Translation: CASSLGQAPPNNEQFF. The chain is built from TRBV7-7 and TRBJ2-1, with 7 bases matching TRBD1. This CDR3 is 16 amino acids long. Germline V gene sequence: CDR1 SSHAT, CDR2 FNYEAQ (reference sequence).

This clone was picked up one time. The chain carries TRBV10-1 and TRBJ2-1; D might be TRBD2 (5 bases). The CDR3 has 14 amino acids. V lost 5 bases to trimming and J lost 8 bases, with 16 bases between them. The germline V gene encodes CDR1 WNHNN and CDR2 SYGVQD (reference sequence). CDR3 sequence (DNA): TGCGCCAGCAGTTCTAGCTCCTGGAGCGATGAGCAGTTCTTC. Its translation: CASSSSSWSDEQFF.

In DNA form, the CDR3 reads TGTGCCTGGAGTCCTACAGGGTACACTGAAGCTTTCTTT. Translating it yields CAWSPTGYTEAFF. V and J are TRBV30 and TRBJ1-1; a possible D gene is TRBD1 (6 bases). Trimming took 2 bases from V and 3 from J, leaving 10 bases between them. This CDR3 has 13 amino acids. Germline CDR1 is GTSNPN and CDR2 is SVGIG (reference sequence). Filled out from reference TRBV30 and TRBJ1-1, the complete variable domain reads SQTIHQWPATLVQPVGSPLSLECTVEGTSNPNLYWYRQAAGRGLQLLFYSVGIGQISSEVPQNLSASRPQDRQFILSSKKLLLSDSGFYLCAWSPTGYTEAFFGQGTRLTVV.

This chain links TRBV2 with TRBJ2-1; 9 nucleotides match TRBD2. The CDR3 totals 18 residues. V was pared by 5 bases and J by 0 bases, with 11 bases of the junction left unmatched. CDR1 is SNHLY and CDR2 is FYNNEI in the germline V gene. Here the CDR3 DNA reads TGTGCCAGCAGTCAGATTGGAGCGGGGGGTAGCTCCTACAATGAGCAGTTCTTC. Translated: CASSQIGAGGSSYNEQFF.

This clone has only one observation. J is TRBJ2-2 and V is TRBV5-6, with 8 bases lining up with TRBD1. CDR1 is SGHDT, CDR2 YYEEEE, per germline. The CDR3 consists of 16 residues. V was pared by 1 base and J by 1 base, with 3 bases of the junction left unmatched. The CDR3 reads CASSLRDRLNTGELFF. The CDR3 DNA is TGTGCCAGCAGCTTGCGGGACAGGCTGAACACCGGGGAGCTGTTTTTT.

The chain employs TRBV2 and TRBJ2-7, with D perhaps assigned TRBD1 or TRBD2 (6 bases each). The V gene's germline CDR1 is SNHLY and CDR2 FYNNEI. Trimming stripped 10 bases from V and 3 bases from J, with 10 bases between. The CDR3 runs 11 residues. In nucleotides, the CDR3 is TGTGCCAAGGGGGGCGACTACGAGCAGTACTTC. This gives the protein CAKGGDYEQYF.

The chain links TRBV11-2 to TRBJ2-7; 14 bases map to TRBD2. This CDR3 comprises 18 residues. V shed 4 bases and J 4 bases; nucleotides not matched to a gene: 12. The V gene's germline CDR1 is SGHAT and CDR2 FQNNGV. CDR3 DNA: TGTGCCAGCAGCTCGCCCGGACTAGCGGGAGGCCACTATTACGAGCAGTACTTC. Amino acids: CASSSPGLAGGHYYEQYF.

The chain is built from TRBV9 and TRBJ1-4; the match to TRBD1 covers 7 bases. The germline V gene has CDR1 SGDLS and CDR2 YYNGEE. Germline trimming cut 3 bases from V and 5 bases from J; bases unmatched to any gene: 7. The CDR3 loop spans 15 amino acids. This chain's CDR3 is CASSAEGQQNEKLFF. In DNA form, the CDR3 reads TGTGCCAGCAGCGCCGAGGGACAGCAGAATGAAAAACTGTTTTTT. The full variable domain, rest sourced from reference TRBV9 and TRBJ1-4, is DSGVTQTPKHLITATGQRVTLRCSPRSGDLSVYWYQQSLDQGLQFLIQYYNGEERAKGNILERFSAQQFPDLHSELNLSSLELGDSALYFCASSAEGQQNEKLFFGSGTQLSVL.

The chain links TRBV2 to TRBJ2-7; D unresolved. The CDR3 consists of 13 residues. Germline assignment: CDR1 SNHLY and CDR2 FYNNEI. The germline V and J ends were trimmed by 3 bases and 0 bases, with 6 bases remaining between them. The CDR3 region is CASSEYRSYEQYF. CDR3 DNA: TGTGCCAGCAGTGAGTACCGCTCCTACGAGCAGTACTTC.

This clone was picked up one time. The V gene is TRBV6-1, the J gene TRBJ2-4; 7 nucleotides line up with TRBD1. This CDR3 region has 13 residues. The V and J ends lost 1 base and 8 bases, in that order; junction bases with no gene match: 2. Germline V lookup: CDR1 MNHNS, CDR2 SASEGT. The CDR3 protein is CASSEEGADIQYF. The CDR3 bases are TGTGCCAGCAGTGAAGAGGGGGCGGACATTCAGTACTTC.

Here the CDR3 reads CASSPHRGVSTEAFF. The CDR3 region has the DNA TGCGCCAGCAGTCCCCATCGAGGGGTATCCACTGAAGCTTTCTTT. The V gene is TRBV23-1, the J gene TRBJ1-1; the D gene is possibly TRBD1 (5 bases). TRBV23-1 is assigned to the ORF class and has an uncertain function. Trimming removed 4 bases at V and 4 bases at J, with 16 bases between. This CDR3 is built from 15 residues.

The J gene is TRBJ2-5, the V gene TRBV9; 8 bases are a match to TRBD1. Germline lookup yields CDR1 SGDLS and CDR2 YYNGEE. V gave up 0 bases and J gave up 0 bases; unmatched junction bases: 7. CDR3 size: 17 residues. CDR3 amino acids: CASSVAVAGGNQETQYF. CDR3 coding DNA: TGTGCCAGCAGCGTAGCTGTCGCAGGGGGCAACCAAGAGACCCAGTACTTC.

This chain connects TRBV4-1 to TRBJ1-3, with no clear D. Germline V CDR1 and CDR2: MGHRA, YSYEKL. The CDR3 spans 13 residues. V gave up 1 base and J gave up 4 bases, with 5 bases separating them. The CDR3 bases are TGCGCCAGCAGCCAAGGATGGGGAAACACCATATATTTT. Translating it yields CASSQGWGNTIYF.

This chain connects TRBV15 to TRBJ2-1; 7 positions agree with TRBD2. CDR3 length: 15 amino acids. The trim removed 5 bases at V and 3 bases at J, leaving 7 bases unmatched. In germline, CDR1 is LNHNV, CDR2 YYDKDF (reference sequence). CDR3 protein: CATSQPGGGYNEQFF. The CDR3 coding sequence is TGTGCCACCAGCCAACCAGGCGGGGGCTACAATGAGCAGTTCTTC.

The chain has TRBV6-5 and TRBJ1-5; perhaps TRBD1 as D (5 bases). CDR1 and CDR2 (germline): MNHEY, SVGAGI. This CDR3 comprises 14 residues. V was trimmed by 8 bases and J by 0 bases, leaving 11 bases between them. The CDR3 loop reads CASGRDDSNQPQHF. As DNA, the CDR3 is TGTGCCAGCGGACGGGACGATAGCAATCAGCCCCAGCATTTT.

V usage is TRBV5-3 and J usage is TRBJ2-7, with 11 nucleotides matching TRBD2. TRBV5-3 belongs to the ORF category, with a function that is uncertain. V gave up 2 bases and J gave up 5 bases; unmatched junction bases: 18. This CDR3 region has 19 residues. The CDR3 DNA sequence: TGTGCCAGAAGCTTTTTGTGCGAACTACCGGGACTAGCGGCCCACGAGCAGTACTTC. It yields the protein CARSFLCELPGLAAHEQYF.

The CDR3 DNA reads as TGTGCCAGCAATCTGCGGCCGGGGGCCAACGTCCTGACTTTC. This gives the protein CASNLRPGANVLTF. The chain has TRBV9 and TRBJ2-6; D call uncertain. Germline V gives CDR1 SGDLS, CDR2 YYNGEE. The CDR3 is 14 residues long. The V and J ends lost 6 bases and 4 bases respectively, with 11 bases between them.

The sample holds a few counts of this clone. The chain uses TRBV13 and TRBJ1-5; TRBD1 matches at 8 bases. Germline V lookup: CDR1 PRHDT, CDR2 FYEKMQ (reference sequence). Trimming at V came to 1 base and at J to 3 bases, leaving 2 bases not matched to a gene. This CDR3 region has 15 residues. The CDR3 here is CASSLAGGVNQPQHF. The CDR3 DNA sequence: TGTGCCAGCAGCTTAGCAGGGGGCGTCAATCAGCCCCAGCATTTT.

The rearrangement links TRBV6-4 to TRBJ2-3; maybe TRBD1 (5 bases). Per the germline V gene, CDR1 is MRHNA and CDR2 is SNTAGT. The CDR3 has 13 amino acids. V shed 3 bases and J shed 5 bases, with 9 bases lying between them. The CDR3 DNA reads as TGTGCCAGCAGTGAGAAAGGGGAAGATACGCAGTATTTT. Its translation: CASSEKGEDTQYF.

The chain uses TRBV28 and TRBJ1-1, with a tentative D call TRBD1 (6 bases). The germline gives CDR1 MDHEN, CDR2 SYDVKM. Trimming removed 5 bases at V and 3 bases at J, with 16 bases between. This CDR3 is 15 amino acids long. In DNA form, the CDR3 reads TGTGCCAGCAGTCCGCGGGGCAGGGGTTACACTGAAGCTTTCTTT. This gives the protein CASSPRGRGYTEAFF.

V is TRBV29-1 and J is TRBJ2-7, with 7 bases aligning to TRBD2. J was trimmed by 1 base and V by 0 bases; bases with no gene match: 9. From germline, CDR1 is SQVTM and CDR2 ANQGSEA. The CDR3 is made up of 16 amino acids. The CDR3 reads CSVEDDASGDSYEQYF. In nucleotides, the CDR3 is TGCAGCGTTGAAGACGACGCTAGCGGAGATTCCTACGAGCAGTACTTC.

The rearrangement uses TRBV18 and TRBJ1-2; D is unclear. Germline-derived CDR1 and CDR2 are KGHSH and LQKENI. The CDR3 runs 14 residues. Trimming removed 2 bases at V and 0 bases at J, with 7 bases between. The CDR3 nucleotides read TGTGCCAGCTCACCATCAGTTTCTAACTATGGCTACACCTTC. Translation: CASSPSVSNYGYTF.

This rearrangement joins TRBV6-6 to TRBJ1-5; D unclear. Trimming took 6 bases from V and 8 from J, leaving 17 bases between them. Germline-derived CDR1 and CDR2 are MNHNY and SVGAGI (reference sequence). The CDR3 spans 14 residues. The CDR3 nucleotides read TGTGCCAGCAGCCGGATCTACGGTCAGGAGCCCCAGCATTTT. Amino acids: CASSRIYGQEPQHF.

The rearrangement joins TRBV6-5 to TRBJ2-2; D uncertain. CDR1 is MNHEY and CDR2 is SVGAGI in the germline V gene. This CDR3 has 12 residues. V was trimmed by 5 bases and J by 7 bases, leaving 8 bases between them. The CDR3 reads CASSQTLGELFF. CDR3 coding DNA: TGTGCCAGCAGTCAGACACTCGGGGAGCTGTTTTTT.

By frequency in the sample, this clone is medium-sized. The sample has other DNA sequences that encode this CDR3 too. The V call is TRBV19, the J call TRBJ2-7; 9 bases are a match to TRBD2. Germline V gene lookup returns CDR1 LNHDA and CDR2 SQIVND (reference sequence). Unmatched junction bases numbered 2, after V lost 3 bases and J lost 5 bases. CDR3 length: 13 amino acids. CDR3 coding DNA: TGTGCCAGTAGTATTGCTAGCGGGGACGAGCAGTACTTC. As protein: CASSIASGDEQYF.

This clone was seen only once. The chain links TRBV6-1 to TRBJ2-3; D not certain. Germline V CDR1 and CDR2: MNHNS, SASEGT. Trimming pared 4 bases from V and 4 bases from J, leaving 9 bases between. The CDR3 covers 13 residues. CDR3 sequence reads: CASSVGSPDTQYF. As DNA, the CDR3 is TGTGCCAGCAGTGTTGGTTCCCCAGATACGCAGTATTTT.

This clone was seen more than once but under ten times. This chain connects TRBV6-1 to TRBJ1-5; D is unresolved. There are 16 residues in the CDR3. CDR1 and CDR2 from the germline V gene are MNHNS and SASEGT. Trimming took 2 bases from V and 0 from J, leaving 11 bases between them. CDR3 amino acids: CASSEPTAYSNQPQHF. The DNA for the CDR3 is TGTGCCAGCAGTGAACCGACGGCTTATAGCAATCAGCCCCAGCATTTT.

This chain uses TRBV18 with TRBJ1-1; D perhaps matches TRBD1 (6 bases). The CDR3 totals 16 residues. From germline, CDR1 is KGHSH and CDR2 LQKENI. V was cut by 6 bases and J by 5 bases, with 22 bases left in between. The CDR3 sequence is CASSPKGGWGETEAFF. The CDR3 DNA is TGTGCCAGCTCTCCCAAAGGGGGGTGGGGAGAAACTGAAGCTTTCTTT. The full variable domain, in which reference TRBV18 and TRBJ1-1 provide the parts outside the CDR3, is NAGVMQNPRHLVRRRGQEARLRCSPMKGHSHVYWYRQLPEEGLKFMVYLQKENIIDESGMPKERFSAEFPKEGPSILRIQQVVRGDSAAYFCASSPKGGWGETEAFFGQGTRLTVV.

This rearrangement joins TRBV9 to TRBJ1-2; D ambiguous. V was clipped by 3 bases and J by 0 bases, with 9 bases between them. The CDR3 has 14 residues. CDR1 and CDR2 (germline): SGDLS, YYNGEE. The CDR3 nucleotides are TGTGCCAGCAGCGGGGCGAGGGCTAACTATGGCTACACCTTC. It is translated as CASSGARANYGYTF.